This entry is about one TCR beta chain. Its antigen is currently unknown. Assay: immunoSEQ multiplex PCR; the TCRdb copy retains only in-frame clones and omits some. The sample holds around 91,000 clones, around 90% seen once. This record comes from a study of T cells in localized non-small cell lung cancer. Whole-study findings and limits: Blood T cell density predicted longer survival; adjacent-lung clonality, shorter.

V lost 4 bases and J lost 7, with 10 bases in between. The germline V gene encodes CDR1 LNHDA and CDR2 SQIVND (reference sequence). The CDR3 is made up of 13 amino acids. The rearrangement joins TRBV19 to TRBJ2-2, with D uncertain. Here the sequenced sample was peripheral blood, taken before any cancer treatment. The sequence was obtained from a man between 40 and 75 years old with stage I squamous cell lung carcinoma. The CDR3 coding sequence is TGTGCCAGTAGTACCTATACTGGCGGGGAGCTGTTTTTT. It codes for CASSTYTGGELFF.